Listed below are T cell receptor beta chains from one sample, sequenced in a study of T cell clonotyping in hematopoietic cell transplantation. Method: immunoSEQ multiplex PCR; TCRdb's copy keeps in-frame clones and lacks some. The sample contains approximately 70,000 clones, just under 95% of which appear only once. Sequences were obtained from peripheral blood mononuclear cells. The receptor source for this set is a man aged 45-65 years in good health. Some clones in this sample may be carry-over from other donors' samples. The CDR3 runs from the conserved cysteine through the conserved F or W. D genes are given only for firm matches. Clone size is not always given. Where it is, it says once, few, many or a class for expanded clones.

abundance,j_gene,v_gene,d_gene,CDR3nt,CDR3aa
once,TRBJ2-2,TRBV28,TRBD2,TGTGCCAGCGGTGGGGAGGGCCAGGGTAGCGGGCGTACCGGGGAGCTGTTTTTT,CASGGEGQGSGRTGELFF
.,TRBJ1-3,TRBV11-2,.,TGTGCCAGCAGCTTTGCTGGAAACACCATATATTTT,CASSFAGNTIYF
.,TRBJ1-1,TRBV7-3,.,TGTGCCAGCAGCTTACAGCCCACTATGAACACTGAAGCTTTCTTT,CASSLQPTMNTEAFF
.,TRBJ1-1,TRBV2,.,TGTGCCAGCAGTGATCCAAGCAGGGCCGGCTCTGAAGCTTTCTTT,CASSDPSRAGSEAFF
.,TRBJ2-3,TRBV29-1,TRBD1,TGCAGCGTTCCAAACCCTGCTGGGACAGGCAGCACAGATACGCAGTATTTT,CSVPNPAGTGSTDTQYF
.,TRBJ2-7,TRBV4-1,TRBD1,TGCGCCAGCAGCCAGGGAATACATTCCGGGACAGGAACCTACGAGCAGTACTTC,CASSQGIHSGTGTYEQYF
few,TRBJ2-7,TRBV5-1,.,TGCGCCAGCAGCTTGGACGGGCACGAGCAGTACTTC,CASSLDGHEQYF
.,TRBJ2-5,TRBV14,.,TGTGCCAGCAGGAGGGCCCAATACTCTGGGACCCAGTACTTC,CASRRAQYSGTQYF
.,TRBJ2-7,TRBV14,TRBD2,TGTGCCAGCAGCCAAGAAGACGGACTAGCCTCCTACGAGCAGTACTTC,CASSQEDGLASYEQYF
.,TRBJ1-5,TRBV28,TRBD1,TGTGCCACCGAATCCCAGGGGGGCAATCAGCCCCAGCATTTT,CATESQGGNQPQHF
.,TRBJ2-7,TRBV6-1,.,TGTGCCAGCAGTGACAGGGGTGGCTCCTACGAGCAGTACTTC,CASSDRGGSYEQYF
.,TRBJ2-7,TRBV7-2,.,TGTGCCAGCAGCTTAGTAACCTACGAGCAGTACTTC,CASSLVTYEQYF
.,TRBJ2-1,TRBV7-3,TRBD2,TGTGCCAGCAGCGCTAGCGGTTACAATGAGCAGTTCTTC,CASSASGYNEQFF
.,TRBJ2-7,TRBV7-8,.,TGTGCCAGCAGCTTATTCGGTACCTACGAGCAGTACTTC,CASSLFGTYEQYF
.,TRBJ2-7,TRBV2,.,TGTGCCAGCGGTGGTGTCTTCTCCTACGAGCAGTACTTC,CASGGVFSYEQYF
once,TRBJ2-2,TRBV5-1,.,TGCGCCAGCAGCTTTACCACCGGGGAGCTGTTTTTT,CASSFTTGELFF
.,TRBJ1-5,TRBV28,.,TGTGCCAGCACCACGGGACCGCGCAATCAGCCCCAGCATTTT,CASTTGPRNQPQHF
.,TRBJ2-2,TRBV10-3,TRBD2,TGTGCCATCAGTATGGGACTAGCGGGGAACACCGGGGAGCTGTTTTTT,CAISMGLAGNTGELFF
.,TRBJ2-1,TRBV11-2,.,TGTGCCAGCAGCTTAATTTTGGGGAACAATGAGCAGTTCTTC,CASSLILGNNEQFF
.,TRBJ2-7,TRBV21-1,.,TGTGCCAGCAGCTTCCCCAAGGGCAGGAAGAGCTCCTACGAGCAGTACTTC,CASSFPKGRKSSYEQYF
.,TRBJ2-7,TRBV29-1,.,TGCAGCGTTGAAGGGCGGTACGAGCAGTACTTC,CSVEGRYEQYF
.,TRBJ1-1,TRBV6-1,.,TGTGCCAGCAGTGGACAACCGAACACTGAAGCTTTCTTT,CASSGQPNTEAFF
.,TRBJ2-3,TRBV5-1,.,TGCGCCAGCAGTAAGGCGGGATCCGCAGATACGCAGTATTTT,CASSKAGSADTQYF
.,TRBJ2-7,TRBV28,TRBD2,TGTGCCAGCAGTTTGCTAGCGGGAGGGCACGAGCAGTACTTC,CASSLLAGGHEQYF
once,TRBJ2-7,TRBV5-4,.,TGTGCCAGCAGCTACCAAAGCTCCTACGAGCAGTACTTC,CASSYQSSYEQYF
.,TRBJ1-2,TRBV5-1,TRBD1,TGCGCCAGCAGCTTGGGACAGGGCTTCGGCGGCTACACCTTC,CASSLGQGFGGYTF
.,TRBJ2-7,TRBV5-1,.,TGCGCCAGCAGCTCACTGGACAGCTCCTACGAGCAGTACTTC,CASSSLDSSYEQYF
.,TRBJ1-5,TRBV5-1,.,TGCGCCAGTTCCAGGGGAGATGGCAATCAGCCCCAGCATTTT,CASSRGDGNQPQHF
.,TRBJ1-5,TRBV6-5,.,TGTGCCAGCGCCACTGGGGCGGGAAGCAATCAGCCCCAGCATTTT,CASATGAGSNQPQHF
.,TRBJ2-5,TRBV19,.,TGTGCCAGTAGTGATCTACAGAGGGCCCAAGAGACCCAGTACTTC,CASSDLQRAQETQYF
.,TRBJ2-7,TRBV5-4,TRBD2,TGTGCCAGCACCCTAGGGGCGGGAGGGCCAACGTCCTACGAGCAGTACTTC,CASTLGAGGPTSYEQYF
.,TRBJ2-7,TRBV6-5,.,TGTGCCAGCAGGGAGGGACTTTGGGGCGAGCAGTACTTC,CASREGLWGEQYF
.,TRBJ1-5,TRBV2,TRBD1,TGTGCCAGCAGTTGGACAGGGGGCAATCAGCCCCAGCATTTT,CASSWTGGNQPQHF
once,TRBJ2-3,TRBV2,TRBD2,TGTGCCAGCAGTCAGAGCGGGGTCAGCACAGATACGCAGTATTTT,CASSQSGVSTDTQYF
.,TRBJ2-3,TRBV10-3,TRBD2,TGTGCCATCAGTGATAGGGTAGCGGGAAATACGCAGTATTTT,CAISDRVAGNTQYF
.,TRBJ2-1,TRBV7-9,TRBD2,TGTGCCACCCCAGCTTACCTCATCGGGACTAGCGAATACAATGAGCAGTTCTTC,CATPAYLIGTSEYNEQFF
.,TRBJ2-3,TRBV9,TRBD2,TGTGCCAGCAGCGTAGGTCTAGCGGGGGGTTCAACAGATACGCAGTATTTT,CASSVGLAGGSTDTQYF
.,TRBJ1-2,TRBV5-5,TRBD1,TGTGCCAGCAGCCGGGACAGGGGGCGGGTTGGCTATGGCTACACCTTC,CASSRDRGRVGYGYTF
.,TRBJ2-2,TRBV5-1,.,TGCGCCAGCAGCCCCCGAGAACACGAGGAGCTGTTTTTT,CASSPREHEELFF
.,TRBJ2-1,TRBV9,TRBD1,TGTGCCAGCAGCCCACTCCGTCCCGGGACAGGGAGGAATGAGCAGTTCTTC,CASSPLRPGTGRNEQFF
.,TRBJ2-5,TRBV29-1,TRBD2,TGCAGCGTTCAGGGCAATAGCGGGATAGAGACCCAGTACTTC,CSVQGNSGIETQYF
.,TRBJ1-2,TRBV6-5,TRBD1,TGTGCCAGCAGTTACAGCACAGGGGGCTATGGCTACACCTTC,CASSYSTGGYGYTF
.,TRBJ2-7,TRBV29-1,TRBD1,TGCAGCGGTTCGATGACAGGGCTCCACGAGCAGTACTTC,CSGSMTGLHEQYF
.,TRBJ1-1,TRBV28,.,TGTGCCAGCAGGGTCCCCGACTCCAACACTGAAGCTTTCTTT,CASRVPDSNTEAFF
.,TRBJ1-5,TRBV6-5,.,TGTGCCAGCAAACCAGCCCCCGGTAGCAATCAGCCCCAGCATTTT,CASKPAPGSNQPQHF
.,TRBJ2-7,TRBV20-1,.,TGCAGTGCTAGGAACGTCGAGCAGTACTTC,CSARNVEQYF
.,TRBJ2-7,TRBV5-6,TRBD2,TGTGCCAGCAGCCAAACTACTAGCGGAGATAGCTACGAGCAGTACTTC,CASSQTTSGDSYEQYF
.,TRBJ1-1,TRBV5-4,.,TGTGCCAGCAGCTTTAACTCGAACACTGAAGCTTTCTTT,CASSFNSNTEAFF
.,TRBJ2-7,TRBV6-1,.,TGTGCCAGCAGTATCGACACTTACGAGCAGTACTTC,CASSIDTYEQYF
.,TRBJ1-5,TRBV5-1,.,TGCGCCAGCAGCTTGGGGGGTGGCAATCAGCCCCAGCATTTT,CASSLGGGNQPQHF